The 28 T cell receptor beta chains presented below share a single source sample, sequenced in a study of cytomegalovirus exposure and HLA in healthy donors. In the PCR, 60 Vbeta and 13 Jbeta primers were used. The method was immunoSEQ multiplex PCR; TCRdb's version includes in-frame clones alone and lacks a portion of them. The sample contains 60,000 to 85,000 clones, about 67% of which appear only once. The source material was PBMCs. These receptor sequences come from a human donor in good health.

This clone came up once. The rearrangement links TRBV7-6 to TRBJ2-1; 8 bases agree with TRBD2. Looked up from germline, CDR1 is SGHVS and CDR2 is FNYEAQ. CDR3 length: 15 residues. V was clipped by 5 bases and J by 2 bases; unmatched bases: 5. In DNA form, the CDR3 reads TGTGCCAGCAGCCCCAGCGGGAGCGCCTACAATGAGCAGTTCTTC. The encoded protein is CASSPSGSAYNEQFF.

The chain recombines TRBV28 with TRBJ1-2; 8 nucleotides line up with TRBD1. The CDR3 totals 15 residues. Trimming removed 8 bases from V and 3 bases from J; junction bases left unmatched: 11. Germline values: CDR1 MDHEN, CDR2 SYDVKM. CDR3 DNA: TGTGCCAGCCTGACGATACTGACAGGGGACTATGGCTACACCTTC. The encoded protein is CASLTILTGDYGYTF.

This clone was seen a handful of times. This chain uses TRBV7-6 with TRBJ2-2; 7 nucleotides align to TRBD2. CDR1 and CDR2 from the germline V gene are SGHVS and FNYEAQ. The CDR3 consists of 14 residues. The ends lost 5 bases at V and 5 bases at J; junction bases unmatched: 5. CDR3 residues: CASSAGVETGELFF. CDR3 coding DNA: TGTGCCAGCAGCGCGGGAGTTGAGACCGGGGAGCTGTTTTTT.

This chain joins TRBV6-5 and TRBJ2-1; D gene uncertain. The length of the CDR3 is 15 residues. Germline CDR1 MNHEY, CDR2 SVGAGI. With 5 bases removed from V and 2 bases from J, the gap between germline ends came to 13 bases. CDR3: CASSPLGTAYNEQFF. The CDR3 coding sequence is TGTGCCAGCAGTCCTCTAGGAACCGCCTACAATGAGCAGTTCTTC.

The table lists this clone with a count of one. The J gene is TRBJ2-7, the V gene TRBV4-1; 7 positions match TRBD1. The V gene end was trimmed by 4 bases and the J gene end by 2 bases; junction bases not matched to a gene: 5. The CDR3 is 14 residues long. CDR1 and CDR2 from the germline V gene are MGHRA and YSYEKL. In nucleotides, the CDR3 is TGCGCCAGCAGCCCCAGGGACAGACCCTACGAGCAGTACTTC. Translating gives CASSPRDRPYEQYF.

This clone was counted a single time. Germline and junction disagree at one end, which may indicate a read error. The V and J genes are TRBV28 and TRBJ1-2, with TRBD1 matching 11 bases. This CDR3 contains 16 residues. CDR1 is MDHEN and CDR2 is SYDVKM in the germline V gene. CDR3 loop: CASSLLTGTGGTGYTF. CDR3 nucleotide sequence: TGTGCCAGCAGCTTATTGACCGGGACAGGGGGAACTGGCTACACCTTC.

This clone was recorded a few times. V gene TRBV7-6 combines with J gene TRBJ1-4; 8 bases match TRBD1. There are 14 residues in the CDR3. V gave up 6 bases and J gave up 8 bases; unmatched junction bases: 8. Germline V gene data show CDR1 as SGHVS and CDR2 as FNYEAQ. Written as DNA, the CDR3 is TGTGCCAGCAGTTCAGGGGGCGCGGGGGAAAAACTGTTTTTT. Translated, it gives CASSSGGAGEKLFF. Supplemented by reference TRBV7-6 and TRBJ1-4, the full variable domain reads GAGVSQSPRYKVTKRGQDVALRCDPISGHVSLYWYRQALGQGPEFLTYFNYEAQQDKSGLPNDRFSAERPEGSISTLTIQRTEQRDSAMYRCASSSGGAGEKLFFGSGTQLSVL.

V usage is TRBV7-8 and J usage is TRBJ1-2; TRBD1 agrees at 8 bases. The CDR3 has 13 residues. With V trimmed by 4 bases and J by 3 bases, 1 base remained unmatched. CDR1 and CDR2 from the germline V gene are SGHVS and FQNEAQ. CDR3 region: CASSSGQDYGYTF. Written as DNA, the CDR3 is TGTGCCAGCAGCTCGGGACAGGACTATGGCTACACCTTC.

This sequence joins TRBV7-2 and TRBJ2-7; maybe TRBD2 (5 bases). The V and J ends lost 1 base and 3 bases respectively, with 7 bases between them. Germline V gene lookup returns CDR1 SGHTA and CDR2 FQGNSA. The CDR3 contains 13 residues. The CDR3 here is CASSLERIYEQYF. The CDR3 DNA reads as TGTGCCAGCAGCTTAGAGCGGATCTACGAGCAGTACTTC.

V usage is TRBV5-4 and J usage is TRBJ1-2; D perhaps matches TRBD1 (6 bases). Germline CDR1 is SGHNT and CDR2 is YYREEE (reference sequence). The CDR3 consists of 16 residues. Trimming cost V 0 bases and J 4 bases, with 16 bases left between them. The CDR3 DNA reads as TGTGCCAGCAGCTTGGACTTAAAACAGGGCGTCTATGGCTACACCTTC. It yields the protein CASSLDLKQGVYGYTF. The full variable domain, in which reference TRBV5-4 and TRBJ1-2 provide the parts outside the CDR3, is ETGVTQSPTHLIKTRGQQVTLRCSSQSGHNTVSWYQQALGQGPQFIFQYYREEENGRGNFPPRFSGLQFPNYSSELNVNALELDDSALYLCASSLDLKQGVYGYTFGSGTRLTVV.

The V call is TRBV30, the J call TRBJ1-1, with D possibly TRBD1 on 5 matching bases. The CDR3 sequence is 13 residues long. Germline-derived CDR1 and CDR2 are GTSNPN and SVGIG (reference sequence). Trimming cost V 0 bases and J 6 bases, with 11 bases left between them. CDR3 sequence: CAWSVLGGAEAFF. In DNA, the CDR3 is TGTGCCTGGAGTGTACTAGGAGGGGCTGAAGCTTTCTTT.

The chain joins TRBV19 to TRBJ2-1, with TRBD2 identical over 9 bases. V gave up 4 bases and J gave up 6 bases; unmatched junction bases: 4. This CDR3 is built from 14 residues. CDR1 and CDR2 from the germline V gene are LNHDA and SQIVND (reference sequence). The CDR3 nucleotides read TGTGCCAGTAGTAAGGGACTAGCAGCCAATGAGCAGTTCTTC. Protein sequence: CASSKGLAANEQFF. Combining the CDR3 with reference TRBV19 and TRBJ2-1 gives the whole variable domain DGGITQSPKYLFRKEGQNVTLSCEQNLNHDAMYWYRQDPGQGLRLIYYSQIVNDFQKGDIAEGYSVSREKKESFPLTVTSAQKNPTAFYLCASSKGLAANEQFFGPGTRLTVL.

This clone was seen more than once but under ten times. V usage is TRBV14 and J usage is TRBJ2-7, with D hard to call. V shed 1 base and J shed 0 bases, with 13 bases lying between them. Germline V gene sequence: CDR1 SGHDN, CDR2 FVKESK. The CDR3 contains 16 residues. The CDR3 here is CASSQGVHLSSYEQYF. The CDR3 nucleotides read TGTGCCAGCAGCCAAGGCGTGCATCTGAGCTCCTACGAGCAGTACTTC. The complete variable domain, with remaining parts taken from reference TRBV14 and TRBJ2-7, reads EAGVTQFPSHSVIEKGQTVTLRCDPISGHDNLYWYRRVMGKEIKFLLHFVKESKQDESGMPNNRFLAERTGGTYSTLKVQPAELEDSGVYFCASSQGVHLSSYEQYFGPGTRLTVT.

The chain links TRBV27 to TRBJ1-2; 7 bases are shared with TRBD1. Germline CDR1 and CDR2: MNHEY and SMNVEV (reference sequence). This CDR3 is built from 15 residues. Trimming at V came to 5 bases and at J to 5 bases, leaving 11 bases not matched to a gene. The DNA of the CDR3 is TGTGCCAGCAGTCCCCGGACAGGAATTTATTATGGCTACACCTTC. Translated: CASSPRTGIYYGYTF.

J is TRBJ2-5 and V is TRBV7-2; 7 nucleotides align to TRBD1. The better agreement between TRBJ2-7 and the DNA end casts doubt on the J call. The CDR3 extends over 16 amino acids. The V gene's germline CDR1 is SGHTA and CDR2 FQGNSA. CDR3 DNA sequence: TGTGCCAGCAGCTTAGTGGTAGGGGGCGCATCCTACGAGCAGTACTTC. It specifies CASSLVVGGASYEQYF.

The rearrangement joins TRBV5-1 to TRBJ1-6; 8 nucleotides align to TRBD1. V lost 8 bases, J lost 10 bases, and 11 bases stayed unmatched. The CDR3 sequence is 14 residues long. The germline gives CDR1 SGHRS, CDR2 YFSETQ. The CDR3 loop reads CASSQGAGESPLHF. The CDR3 DNA sequence: TGCGCCAGTTCTCAGGGGGCCGGTGAATCACCCCTCCACTTT. Full variable domain (missing parts from reference TRBV5-1 and TRBJ1-6): KAGVTQTPRYLIKTRGQQVTLSCSPISGHRSVSWYQQTPGQGLQFLFEYFSETQRNKGNFPGRFSGRQFSNSRSEMNVSTLELGDSALYLCASSQGAGESPLHFGNGTRLTVT.

This clone appeared a single time. This chain links TRBV30 with TRBJ2-5; D is unresolved. Germline CDR1 is GTSNPN and CDR2 is SVGIG (reference sequence). The V end lost 0 bases, the J end lost 5 bases, and 4 bases lay between the germline ends. This CDR3 region has 11 residues. CDR3 residues: CAWSVQETQYF. In nucleotides, the CDR3 is TGTGCCTGGAGTGTACAGGAGACCCAGTACTTC.

The chain recombines TRBV7-2 with TRBJ1-2; unclear D gene. The CDR3 contains 14 residues. V lost 2 bases and J 5 bases, leaving 12 bases between the germline ends. CDR1 is SGHTA and CDR2 is FQGNSA in the germline V gene. This CDR3 is CASSLSVTDYGYTF. CDR3 in DNA: TGTGCCAGCAGCTTAAGTGTGACTGATTATGGCTACACCTTC.

This chain connects TRBV5-1 to TRBJ2-7, with 7 bases aligning to TRBD1. This CDR3 is built from 14 residues. Germline V gives CDR1 SGHRS, CDR2 YFSETQ. The J segment lost 6 bases and the V segment lost 0 bases, leaving 6 bases of the junction unmatched. For the CDR3, the DNA is TGCGCCAGCAGCTTGGAGGGGGCGCGACGCGAGCAGTACTTC. Protein product: CASSLEGARREQYF.

V and J are TRBV6-1 and TRBJ1-4, with 11 bases aligning to TRBD1. From germline, CDR1 is MNHNS and CDR2 SASEGT. The CDR3 contains 14 residues. V lost 6 bases, J lost 11 bases, and 8 bases stayed unmatched. CDR3 region: CASSLGQGVGKLFF. The CDR3 coding sequence is TGTGCCAGCAGCCTGGGACAGGGGGTTGGTAAACTGTTTTTT.

This clone showed up just once. The chain combines TRBV7-9 with TRBJ2-7; D is unresolved. Per the germline V gene, CDR1 is SEHNR and CDR2 is FQNEAQ (reference sequence). V lost 7 bases and J 3 bases, leaving 13 bases between the germline ends. The CDR3 is made up of 13 amino acids. The CDR3 DNA is TGTGCCAGCATGGGTCAGTACAGCTACGAGCAGTACTTC. It is translated as CASMGQYSYEQYF.

The gene calls are TRBV7-9 and TRBJ2-7; D may be TRBD1 (6 bases). Germline V gene data show CDR1 as SEHNR and CDR2 as FQNEAQ (reference sequence). The CDR3 runs 14 residues. The V end lost 1 base, the J end lost 3 bases, and 10 bases lay between the germline ends. The CDR3 coding sequence is TGTGCCAGCAGCTTAGGACAGGCCGACTACGAGCAGTACTTC. It yields the protein CASSLGQADYEQYF.

V gene TRBV27 combines with J gene TRBJ2-5; maybe TRBD1 (5 bases). The V gene lost 2 bases and the J gene lost 1 base, with 14 bases spanning the gap. In germline, CDR1 is MNHEY, CDR2 SMNVEV (reference sequence). This CDR3 is built from 16 residues. CDR3 loop: CASSLGAGLFQETQYF. CDR3 DNA: TGTGCCAGCAGTTTAGGGGCAGGGCTTTTCCAAGAGACCCAGTACTTC.

The chain recombines TRBV5-1 with TRBJ2-1; D call uncertain. This CDR3 region has 13 residues. Germline assignment: CDR1 SGHRS and CDR2 YFSETQ. The V end lost 4 bases, the J end lost 1 base, and 6 bases lay between the germline ends. The CDR3 nucleotides are TGCGCCAGCAGCGCCGGTTCCTACAATGAGCAGTTCTTC. Its translation is CASSAGSYNEQFF.

The chain recombines TRBV7-2 with TRBJ1-1; D is perhaps TRBD1 (6 bases). Germline V gene lookup returns CDR1 SGHTA and CDR2 FQGNSA. V was shortened by 2 bases and J by 3 bases, with 10 bases between the two germline ends. The CDR3 has 14 residues. The CDR3 region has the DNA TGTGCCAGCAGCTTACGGGGGGCGTACACTGAAGCTTTCTTT. Translated: CASSLRGAYTEAFF.

In this sample, this clone turned up once. Additional DNA sequences in this sample encode the identical CDR3. The gene calls are TRBV30 and TRBJ2-3, with 7 nucleotides matching TRBD2. The CDR3 spans 12 residues. Per the germline V gene, CDR1 is GTSNPN and CDR2 is SVGIG (reference sequence). Unmatched junction bases numbered 2, after V lost 0 bases and J lost 8 bases. The CDR3 here is CAWSVSGGTQYF. DNA for the CDR3: TGTGCCTGGAGTGTGTCGGGAGGTACGCAGTATTTT. The entire variable domain, with the rest obtained from reference TRBV30 and TRBJ2-3, is as follows: SQTIHQWPATLVQPVGSPLSLECTVEGTSNPNLYWYRQAAGRGLQLLFYSVGIGQISSEVPQNLSASRPQDRQFILSSKKLLLSDSGFYLCAWSVSGGTQYFGPGTRLTVL.

The chain employs TRBV5-6 and TRBJ2-5; TRBD2 matches 7 bases. V was clipped by 3 bases and J by 4 bases; unmatched bases: 3. Germline CDR1 and CDR2: SGHDT and YYEEEE. The CDR3 runs 13 residues. The CDR3 loop reads CASSSGGGETQYF. CDR3 DNA: TGTGCCAGCAGCTCGGGGGGTGGAGAGACCCAGTACTTC. Combining the CDR3 with reference TRBV5-6 and TRBJ2-5 gives the whole variable domain DAGVTQSPTHLIKTRGQQVTLRCSPKSGHDTVSWYQQALGQGPQFIFQYYEEEERQRGNFPDRFSGHQFPNYSSELNVNALLLGDSALYLCASSSGGGETQYFGPGTRLLVL.

The chain couples TRBV11-2 to TRBJ1-1, with D possibly being TRBD1 (6 bases). Trimming left V 4 bases short and J 4 bases short, with 13 bases between. The length of the CDR3 is 14 residues. Looked up from germline, CDR1 is SGHAT and CDR2 is FQNNGV. In DNA form, the CDR3 reads TGTGCCAGCAGCTCCGGACAGACCGCCACTGAAGCTTTCTTT. Protein: CASSSGQTATEAFF.